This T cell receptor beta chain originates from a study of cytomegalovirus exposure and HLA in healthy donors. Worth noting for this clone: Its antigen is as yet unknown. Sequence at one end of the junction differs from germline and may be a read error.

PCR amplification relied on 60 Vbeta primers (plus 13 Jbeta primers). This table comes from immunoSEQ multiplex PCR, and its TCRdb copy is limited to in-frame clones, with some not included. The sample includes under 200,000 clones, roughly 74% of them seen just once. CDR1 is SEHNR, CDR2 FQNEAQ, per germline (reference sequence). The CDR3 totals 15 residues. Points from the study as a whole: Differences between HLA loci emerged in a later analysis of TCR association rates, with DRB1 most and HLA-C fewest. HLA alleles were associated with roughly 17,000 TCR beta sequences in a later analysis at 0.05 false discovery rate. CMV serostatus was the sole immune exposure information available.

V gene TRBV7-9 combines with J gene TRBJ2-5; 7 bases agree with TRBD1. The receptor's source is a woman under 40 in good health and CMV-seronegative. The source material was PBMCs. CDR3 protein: CASSGGQLIEETQHF. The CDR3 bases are TGTGCCAGCAGCGGGGGACAGTTAATTGAAGAGACCCAGCACTTC.